The 30 T cell receptor beta chains below all came from one sample that was sequenced in a study of blood T cell repertoires in COVID-19. Here immunoSEQ multiplex PCR was the method, and the copy in TCRdb shows in-frame clones only, minus some. The table has about 200,000 clones, about 83% seen once. Sequencing was done on a sample of PBMCs or T cells enriched from blood (not recorded which). Source of these receptors: a man aged 40-50 years with acute COVID-19.

The DNA of the CDR3 is TGTGCCAGCAGCTTAACGGGGCAGGGTTTTACTGAAGCTTTCTTT. Its protein is CASSLTGQGFTEAFF. This chain connects TRBV7-3 to TRBJ1-1; D might be TRBD1 (5 bases). The CDR3 is 15 residues long. Looked up from germline, CDR1 is SGHTA and CDR2 is FQGTGA. Between the trimmed V and J ends, which lost 0 bases and 5 bases, there was a span of 13 bases.

This clone was found once. The rearrangement links TRBV3-1 (or the pseudogene TRBV3-2) to TRBJ2-3, with 8 bases aligning to TRBD2. The CDR3 loop spans 16 amino acids. Germline V lookup: CDR1 LGHDT, CDR2 YNNKEL (reference sequence). V trimming: 6 bases; J trimming: 2 bases; junction bases outside the gene matches: 10. This CDR3 is CASSPHVAGLTDTQYF. In nucleotides, the CDR3 is TGTGCCAGCAGTCCTCACGTAGCGGGACTCACAGATACGCAGTATTTT.

The chain is built from TRBV5-6 and TRBJ2-7, with D possibly matching TRBD1 (5 bases). V shed 3 bases and J shed 4 bases, with 14 bases lying between them. From germline, CDR1 is SGHDT and CDR2 YYEEEE. The CDR3 has 14 residues. In DNA form, the CDR3 reads TGTGCCAGCAGCTCGGACATAGGGATGTACGAGCAGTACTTC. Protein: CASSSDIGMYEQYF.

The chain combines TRBV15 with TRBJ1-6, with 7 positions matching TRBD1. This CDR3 contains 16 residues. Unmatched junction bases numbered 7, after V lost 5 bases and J lost 3 bases. Germline V CDR1 and CDR2: LNHNV, YYDKDF (reference sequence). CDR3 DNA: TGTGCCACCAGCGGGGACAGCGTCTTCTATAATTCACCCCTCCACTTT. Translated: CATSGDSVFYNSPLHF.

This sequence joins TRBV4-1 and TRBJ2-7, with a possible D match to TRBD2 (5 bases). The CDR3 has 14 residues. The V end was cut by 2 bases, the J end by 3 bases, with 11 bases between. Germline V gene sequence: CDR1 MGHRA, CDR2 YSYEKL. The CDR3 sequence is CASSQRTGIYEQYF. The CDR3 bases are TGCGCCAGCAGCCAAAGGACTGGTATCTACGAGCAGTACTTC.

The rearrangement uses TRBV11-3 and TRBJ2-7; 7 bases are shared with TRBD2. The CDR3 sequence is 19 residues long. V lost 2 bases, J lost 0 bases, and 16 bases stayed unmatched. Germline V gives CDR1 SGHNT, CDR2 YENEEA. CDR3 loop: CASSLNWTRSLPLSYEQYF. The CDR3 DNA follows: TGTGCCAGCAGCTTAAATTGGACTAGGTCCTTACCCCTCTCCTACGAGCAGTACTTC. Using reference TRBV11-3 and TRBJ2-7 for the parts outside the CDR3, the full variable domain is EAGVVQSPRYKIIEKKQPVAFWCNPISGHNTLYWYLQNLGQGPELLIRYENEEAVDDSQLPKDRFSAERLKGVDSTLKIQPAELGDSAVYLCASSLNWTRSLPLSYEQYFGPGTRLTVT.

The genes are TRBV7-9 and TRBJ2-5; 8 bases align to TRBD2. Germline CDR1 and CDR2: SEHNR and FQNEAQ (reference sequence). The ends lost 7 bases at V and 5 bases at J; junction bases unmatched: 9. The CDR3 contains 14 residues. Here the CDR3 DNA reads TGTGCCAGCACCAACGGGAGGGTAAGGGAGACCCAGTACTTC. This codes for CASTNGRVRETQYF.

The rearrangement uses TRBV27 and TRBJ2-7, with 8 nucleotides matching TRBD1. This CDR3 has 17 residues. In germline, CDR1 is MNHEY, CDR2 SMNVEV (reference sequence). J gave up 0 bases and V 3 bases, and 10 bases lay outside the gene matches. The CDR3 spells CASSFTSGTGNSYEQYF. For the CDR3, the DNA is TGTGCCAGCAGTTTTACCTCCGGGACAGGAAACTCCTACGAGCAGTACTTC.

This clone was seen just once. The chain has TRBV5-1 and TRBJ2-1; 7 bases match TRBD2. CDR1 is SGHRS and CDR2 is YFSETQ in the germline V gene. The CDR3 loop spans 17 amino acids. V lost 0 bases, J lost 6 bases, and 12 bases stayed unmatched. The CDR3: CASSLAGGRSSGNEQFF. The CDR3 region has the DNA TGCGCCAGCAGCTTGGCCGGCGGGCGGTCTAGCGGCAATGAGCAGTTCTTC. Based on the CDR3 plus reference TRBV5-1 and TRBJ2-1, the full variable domain is KAGVTQTPRYLIKTRGQQVTLSCSPISGHRSVSWYQQTPGQGLQFLFEYFSETQRNKGNFPGRFSGRQFSNSRSEMNVSTLELGDSALYLCASSLAGGRSSGNEQFFGPGTRLTVL.

This clone was observed a handful of times. The V and J genes are TRBV4-1 and TRBJ1-2; D perhaps matches TRBD1 (5 bases). The CDR3 is 17 residues long. Looked up from germline, CDR1 is MGHRA and CDR2 is YSYEKL. V lost 0 bases, J lost 8 bases, and 22 bases lay in between. The CDR3 nucleotides read TGCGCCAGCAGCCAAGATCGATTGGGTGGGGGGACCCTGGGCTACACCTTC. Its translation is CASSQDRLGGGTLGYTF.

The chain has TRBV29-1 and TRBJ1-1; TRBD1 matches 8 bases. Per germline, CDR1 SQVTM and CDR2 ANQGSEA. The CDR3 spans 11 residues. V lost 7 bases, J lost 8 bases, and 6 bases stayed unmatched. The CDR3 protein is CSALRDREAFF. CDR3 in DNA: TGCAGCGCTCTCCGGGACAGGGAAGCTTTCTTT.

V and J are TRBV5-1 and TRBJ2-7; 7 nucleotides align to TRBD1. The V gene's germline CDR1 is SGHRS and CDR2 YFSETQ. Trimming removed 6 bases from V and 0 bases from J; junction bases left unmatched: 12. The CDR3 runs 16 residues. CDR3 nucleotide sequence: TGCGCCAGCACGCCCAGACAGGGAACTAGCTCCTACGAGCAGTACTTC. Translation: CASTPRQGTSSYEQYF.

This sequence joins TRBV5-4 and TRBJ2-6; 9 nucleotides line up with TRBD2. The CDR3 sequence is 18 residues long. The germline V gene has CDR1 SGHNT and CDR2 YYREEE (reference sequence). J gave up 0 bases and V 3 bases, and 7 bases lay outside the gene matches. The CDR3 DNA is TGTGCCAGCAGCTCCCCGACTAGCGGCGTCTCTGGGGCCAACGTCCTGACTTTC. Translating gives CASSSPTSGVSGANVLTF.

This chain connects TRBV10-3 to TRBJ1-1; D ambiguous. This CDR3 is built from 12 residues. Germline V gene sequence: CDR1 ENHRY, CDR2 SYGVKD. The ends were cut back, 6 bases at V and 2 bases at J, with 7 bases in the middle. The CDR3 spells CAIRQTNTEAFF. The CDR3, as DNA: TGTGCCATCAGGCAGACAAACACTGAAGCTTTCTTT.

This chain connects TRBV5-1 to TRBJ2-6; D is possibly TRBD1 (6 bases). There are 15 residues in the CDR3. The germline V gene has CDR1 SGHRS and CDR2 YFSETQ. The V and J ends lost 9 bases and 1 base respectively, with 14 bases between them. CDR3 DNA: TGCGCCACCAAGACAGGACAATCTGGGGCCAACGTCCTGACTTTC. Its protein product is CATKTGQSGANVLTF. Drawing the rest from reference TRBV5-1 and TRBJ2-6, the complete variable domain is KAGVTQTPRYLIKTRGQQVTLSCSPISGHRSVSWYQQTPGQGLQFLFEYFSETQRNKGNFPGRFSGRQFSNSRSEMNVSTLELGDSALYLCATKTGQSGANVLTFGAGSRLTVL.

This chain links TRBV2 with TRBJ2-1; the D gene is possibly TRBD2 (6 bases). Germline CDR1 is SNHLY and CDR2 is FYNNEI. V lost 6 bases and J lost 5, with 14 bases in between. This CDR3 is 14 amino acids long. CDR3 region: CASRPGTANNEQFF. The DNA of the CDR3 is TGTGCCAGCAGACCTGGGACTGCCAACAATGAGCAGTTCTTC. Combining the CDR3 with reference TRBV2 and TRBJ2-1 gives the whole variable domain EPEVTQTPSHQVTQMGQEVILRCVPISNHLYFYWYRQILGQKVEFLVSFYNNEISEKSEIFDDQFSVERPDGSNFTLKIRSTKLEDSAMYFCASRPGTANNEQFFGPGTRLTVL.

This chain uses TRBV19 with TRBJ2-7; 7 positions agree with TRBD2. The CDR3 contains 17 residues. CDR1 is LNHDA, CDR2 SQIVND, per germline (reference sequence). V shed 6 bases, J shed 4 bases, and the junction held 18 bases outside the gene matches. The chain's CDR3 is CASSPRAGAAFGYEQYF. In nucleotides, the CDR3 is TGTGCCAGTAGCCCACGGGCGGGAGCCGCTTTTGGTTACGAGCAGTACTTC.

The chain has TRBV9 and TRBJ2-2; D uncertain. Trimming removed 0 bases at V and 6 bases at J, with 6 bases between. CDR1 SGDLS and CDR2 YYNGEE come from the germline V gene. The length of the CDR3 is 13 residues. The CDR3, as DNA: TGTGCCAGCAGCGTAGTTGTCGCCGGGGAGCTGTTTTTT. It encodes CASSVVVAGELFF.

The CDR3 sequence is CASSWTSRADTQYF. CDR3 nucleotide sequence: TGTGCCAGCAGCTGGACTAGTAGGGCAGATACGCAGTATTTT. The chain carries TRBV3-1 (or the pseudogene TRBV3-2) and TRBJ2-3; TRBD2 agrees at 7 bases. Germline trimming cut 5 bases from V and 4 bases from J; bases unmatched to any gene: 6. Germline V gene sequence: CDR1 LGHDT, CDR2 YNNKEL (reference sequence). This CDR3 has 14 amino acids.

This chain uses TRBV2 with TRBJ2-7; TRBD2 agrees at 10 bases. The V gene end was trimmed by 6 bases and the J gene end by 1 base; junction bases not matched to a gene: 6. CDR1 is SNHLY, CDR2 FYNNEI, per germline. The CDR3 totals 15 residues. The CDR3 DNA follows: TGTGCCAGCAGAGGAACTAGCGGGGATTCCTACGAGCAGTACTTC. It yields the protein CASRGTSGDSYEQYF.

This chain links TRBV6-5 with TRBJ2-2; 7 bases are a match to TRBD2. Per germline, CDR1 MNHEY and CDR2 SVGAGI. CDR3 length: 16 amino acids. Trimming removed 0 bases from V and 9 bases from J; junction bases left unmatched: 10. CDR3 sequence reads: CASSYSTGGSFRELFF. CDR3 coding DNA: TGTGCCAGCAGTTACTCCACGGGAGGAAGTTTTCGGGAGCTGTTTTTT.

This clone was detected only a few times. The chain joins TRBV19 to TRBJ1-4; 7 nucleotides align to TRBD1. With V trimmed by 5 bases and J by 2 bases, 2 bases remained unmatched. This CDR3 region has 14 residues. Looked up from germline, CDR1 is LNHDA and CDR2 is SQIVND (reference sequence). CDR3 protein: CASSQGQTNEKLFF. DNA for the CDR3: TGTGCCAGTAGTCAGGGACAGACTAATGAAAAACTGTTTTTT. Full variable domain (outside the CDR3, taken from reference TRBV19 and TRBJ1-4): DGGITQSPKYLFRKEGQNVTLSCEQNLNHDAMYWYRQDPGQGLRLIYYSQIVNDFQKGDIAEGYSVSREKKESFPLTVTSAQKNPTAFYLCASSQGQTNEKLFFGSGTQLSVL.

Only one count was recorded for this clone. The chain couples TRBV5-6 to TRBJ1-2; the D gene is possibly TRBD1 (6 bases). This CDR3 is 13 amino acids long. In germline, CDR1 is SGHDT, CDR2 YYEEEE. V was shortened by 0 bases and J by 6 bases, with 9 bases between the two germline ends. CDR3 coding DNA: TGTGCCAGCAGCTTGGACAGGGAGCATGGCTACACCTTC. It encodes CASSLDREHGYTF.

This clone appeared once. The chain is built from TRBV11-2 and TRBJ2-3; D possibly corresponds to TRBD1 (5 bases). V lost 4 bases and J 4 bases, leaving 9 bases between the germline ends. The CDR3 is 13 amino acids. Germline values: CDR1 SGHAT, CDR2 FQNNGV. Here the CDR3 DNA reads TGTGCCAGCAGCTCGCAAGGGGCAGATACGCAGTATTTT. Translation gives CASSSQGADTQYF.

This chain joins TRBV28 and TRBJ1-1; D is perhaps TRBD1 (6 bases). This CDR3 contains 15 residues. The V gene's germline CDR1 is MDHEN and CDR2 SYDVKM. V lost 6 bases to trimming and J lost 5 bases, with 19 bases between them. CDR3 sequence reads: CASSTQGNRYTEAFF. In DNA form, the CDR3 reads TGTGCCAGCAGCACACAGGGAAACCGGTATACTGAAGCTTTCTTT. Using reference TRBV28 and TRBJ1-1 for the parts outside the CDR3, the full variable domain is DVKVTQSSRYLVKRTGEKVFLECVQDMDHENMFWYRQDPGLGLRLIYFSYDVKMKEKGDIPEGYSVSREKKERFSLILESASTNQTSMYLCASSTQGNRYTEAFFGQGTRLTVV.

This chain connects TRBV27 to TRBJ2-7; no clear D gene. The CDR3 contains 14 residues. V shed 4 bases and J shed 4 bases, with 14 bases lying between them. The germline V gene encodes CDR1 MNHEY and CDR2 SMNVEV (reference sequence). The CDR3, as DNA: TGTGCCAGCAGTTCCTACTCGGGTCGGTACGAGCAGTACTTC. Residues: CASSSYSGRYEQYF.

This clone was picked up a small number of times. The chain combines TRBV7-9 with TRBJ2-7; 8 nucleotides match TRBD1. The J segment lost 0 bases and the V segment lost 5 bases, leaving 12 bases of the junction unmatched. The CDR3 runs to 17 residues. Germline CDR1 and CDR2: SEHNR and FQNEAQ (reference sequence). CDR3 bases: TGTGCCAGCAGCAAAGGGACAGGAGGACAGAGCTCCTACGAGCAGTACTTC. Its translation: CASSKGTGGQSSYEQYF.

The chain joins TRBV19 to TRBJ1-5; D may be TRBD1 (6 bases). Trimming pared 4 bases from V and 6 bases from J, leaving 16 bases between. This CDR3 has 15 amino acids. Looked up from germline, CDR1 is LNHDA and CDR2 is SQIVND (reference sequence). CDR3 bases: TGTGCCAGTAGTAGAACACTCGTAGGGGGTCAGCCCCAGCATTTT. Protein sequence: CASSRTLVGGQPQHF.

The sample holds many counts of this clone. The chain is built from TRBV9 and TRBJ2-3, with TRBD2 as a possible D gene (5 bases). This CDR3 is built from 15 residues. Per germline, CDR1 SGDLS and CDR2 YYNGEE. The V and J ends lost 4 bases and 2 bases respectively, with 14 bases between them. The CDR3 loop is CASSLGEQITDTQYF. The CDR3 DNA follows: TGTGCCAGCAGCCTGGGAGAACAGATCACAGATACGCAGTATTTT. The variable domain in full, with the rest retrieved from reference TRBV9 and TRBJ2-3, is DSGVTQTPKHLITATGQRVTLRCSPRSGDLSVYWYQQSLDQGLQFLIQYYNGEERAKGNILERFSAQQFPDLHSELNLSSLELGDSALYFCASSLGEQITDTQYFGPGTRLTVL.

The rearrangement joins TRBV11-2 to TRBJ2-3; D gene unclear. V lost 6 bases and J 4 bases, leaving 11 bases between the germline ends. From germline, CDR1 is SGHAT and CDR2 FQNNGV. CDR3 size: 13 residues. The DNA for the CDR3 is TGTGCCAGCAGACCCAGTCTGGCAGATACGCAGTATTTT. Amino acids: CASRPSLADTQYF. The full variable domain, rest sourced from reference TRBV11-2 and TRBJ2-3, is EAGVAQSPRYKIIEKRQSVAFWCNPISGHATLYWYQQILGQGPKLLIQFQNNGVVDDSQLPKDRFSAERLKGVDSTLKIQPAKLEDSAVYLCASRPSLADTQYFGPGTRLTVL.